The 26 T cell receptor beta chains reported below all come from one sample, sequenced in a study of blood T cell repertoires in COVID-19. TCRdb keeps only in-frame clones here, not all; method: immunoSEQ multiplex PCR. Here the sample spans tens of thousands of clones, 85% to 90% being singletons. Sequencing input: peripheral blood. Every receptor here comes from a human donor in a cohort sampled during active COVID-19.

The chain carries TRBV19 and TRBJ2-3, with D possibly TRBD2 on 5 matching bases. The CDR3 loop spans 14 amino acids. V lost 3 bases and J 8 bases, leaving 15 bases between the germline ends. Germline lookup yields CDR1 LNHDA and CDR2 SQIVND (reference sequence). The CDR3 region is CASSINTPGGTQYF. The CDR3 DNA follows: TGTGCCAGTAGTATTAATACCCCTGGAGGTACGCAGTATTTT.

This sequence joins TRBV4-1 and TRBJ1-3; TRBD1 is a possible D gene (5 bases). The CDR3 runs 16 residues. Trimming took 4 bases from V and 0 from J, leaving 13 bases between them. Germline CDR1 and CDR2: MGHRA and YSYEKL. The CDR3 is CASSRETVSSGNTIYF. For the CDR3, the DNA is TGCGCCAGCAGCCGAGAGACAGTCAGCTCTGGAAACACCATATATTTT.

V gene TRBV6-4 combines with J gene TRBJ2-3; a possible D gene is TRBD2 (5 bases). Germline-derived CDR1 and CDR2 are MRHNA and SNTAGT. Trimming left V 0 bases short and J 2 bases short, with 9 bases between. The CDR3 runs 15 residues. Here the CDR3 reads CASSDSDSVTDTQYF. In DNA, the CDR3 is TGTGCCAGCAGTGACTCGGATAGCGTCACAGATACGCAGTATTTT.

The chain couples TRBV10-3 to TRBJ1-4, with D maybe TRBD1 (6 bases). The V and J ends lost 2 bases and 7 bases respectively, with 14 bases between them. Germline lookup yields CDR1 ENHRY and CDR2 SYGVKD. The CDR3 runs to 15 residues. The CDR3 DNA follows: TGTGCCATCAGTGAGAACGCAGGGGTGGGTGAAAAACTGTTTTTT. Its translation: CAISENAGVGEKLFF.

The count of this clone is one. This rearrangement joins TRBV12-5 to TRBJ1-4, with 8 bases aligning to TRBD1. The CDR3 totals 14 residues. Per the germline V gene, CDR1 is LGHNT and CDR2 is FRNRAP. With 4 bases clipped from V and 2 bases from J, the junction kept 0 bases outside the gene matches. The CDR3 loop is CASGSGGTNEKLFF. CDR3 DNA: TGTGCTAGTGGTTCAGGGGGCACTAATGAAAAACTGTTTTTT.

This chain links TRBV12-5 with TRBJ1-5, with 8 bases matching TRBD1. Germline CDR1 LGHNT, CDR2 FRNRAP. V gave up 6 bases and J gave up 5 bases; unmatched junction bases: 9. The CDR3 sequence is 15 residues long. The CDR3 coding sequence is TGTGCTAGTGGAAAAACAGGGGGGGGCTATCAGCCCCAGCATTTT. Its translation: CASGKTGGGYQPQHF.

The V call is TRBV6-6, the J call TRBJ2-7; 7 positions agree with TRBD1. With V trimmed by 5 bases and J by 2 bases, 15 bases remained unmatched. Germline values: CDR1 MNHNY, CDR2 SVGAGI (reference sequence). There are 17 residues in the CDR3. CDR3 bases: TGTGCCAGCAGTCTACAGGGGCTAAGCTTTTCCACCTACGAGCAGTACTTC. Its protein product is CASSLQGLSFSTYEQYF.

CDR3 sequence reads: CASSLNAGGVTEAFF. CDR3 DNA: TGTGCCAGCAGCTTAAATGCAGGGGGCGTCACTGAAGCTTTCTTT. The chain uses TRBV7-3 and TRBJ1-1; 8 bases line up with TRBD1. Per germline, CDR1 SGHTA and CDR2 FQGTGA. V shed 1 base, J shed 4 bases, and the junction held 5 bases outside the gene matches. CDR3 length: 15 residues.

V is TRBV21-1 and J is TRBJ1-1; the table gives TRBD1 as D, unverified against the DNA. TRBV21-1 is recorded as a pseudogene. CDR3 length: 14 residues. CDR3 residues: CASSLDSSYTEAFF. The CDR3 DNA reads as TGTGCCAGCAGCTTGGACAGTTCATACACTGAAGCTTTCTTT.

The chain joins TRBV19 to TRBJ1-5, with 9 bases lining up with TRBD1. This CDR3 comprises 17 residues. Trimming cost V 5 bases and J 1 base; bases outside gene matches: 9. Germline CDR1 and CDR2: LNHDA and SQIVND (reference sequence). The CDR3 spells CASSAPGQGDSNQPQHF. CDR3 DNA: TGTGCCAGTAGTGCCCCGGGACAGGGAGACAGCAATCAGCCCCAGCATTTT.

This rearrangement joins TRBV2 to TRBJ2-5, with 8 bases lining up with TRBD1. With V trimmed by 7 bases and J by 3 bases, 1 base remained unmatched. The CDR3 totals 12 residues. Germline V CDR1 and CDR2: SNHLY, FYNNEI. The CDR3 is CASNRGEETQYF. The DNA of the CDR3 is TGTGCCAGCAACAGGGGGGAAGAGACCCAGTACTTC.

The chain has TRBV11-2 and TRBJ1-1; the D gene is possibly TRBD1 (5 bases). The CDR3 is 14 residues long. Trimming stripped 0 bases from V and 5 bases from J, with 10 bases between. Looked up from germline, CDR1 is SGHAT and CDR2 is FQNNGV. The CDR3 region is CASSLDARGTEAFF. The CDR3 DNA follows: TGTGCCAGCAGCTTAGATGCCCGGGGGACTGAAGCTTTCTTT.

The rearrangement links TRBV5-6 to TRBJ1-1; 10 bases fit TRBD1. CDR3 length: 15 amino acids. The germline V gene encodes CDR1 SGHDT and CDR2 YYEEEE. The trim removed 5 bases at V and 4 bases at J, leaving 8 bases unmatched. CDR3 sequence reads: CASRVDRGKFTEAFF. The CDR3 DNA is TGTGCCAGCAGAGTGGACAGGGGGAAATTCACTGAAGCTTTCTTT.

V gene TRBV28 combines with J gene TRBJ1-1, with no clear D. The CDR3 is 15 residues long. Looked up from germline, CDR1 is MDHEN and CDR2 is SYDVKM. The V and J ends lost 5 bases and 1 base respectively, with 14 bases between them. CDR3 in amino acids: CASSPPRWPNTEAFF. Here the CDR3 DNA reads TGTGCCAGCAGTCCCCCCAGGTGGCCGAACACTGAAGCTTTCTTT. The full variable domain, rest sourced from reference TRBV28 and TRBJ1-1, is DVKVTQSSRYLVKRTGEKVFLECVQDMDHENMFWYRQDPGLGLRLIYFSYDVKMKEKGDIPEGYSVSREKKERFSLILESASTNQTSMYLCASSPPRWPNTEAFFGQGTRLTVV.

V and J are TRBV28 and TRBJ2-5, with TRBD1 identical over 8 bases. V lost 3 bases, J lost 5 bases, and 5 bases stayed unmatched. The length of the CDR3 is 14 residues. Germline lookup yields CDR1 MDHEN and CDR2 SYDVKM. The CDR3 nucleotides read TGTGCCAGCAGTTTTCCAGGGGGCGGGGAGACCCAGTACTTC. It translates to CASSFPGGGETQYF.

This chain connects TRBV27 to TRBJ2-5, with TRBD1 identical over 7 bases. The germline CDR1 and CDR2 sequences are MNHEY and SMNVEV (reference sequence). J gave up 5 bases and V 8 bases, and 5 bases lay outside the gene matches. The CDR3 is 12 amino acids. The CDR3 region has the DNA TGTGCCAGCGGGACAGTAGGCGAGACCCAGTACTTC. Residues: CASGTVGETQYF.

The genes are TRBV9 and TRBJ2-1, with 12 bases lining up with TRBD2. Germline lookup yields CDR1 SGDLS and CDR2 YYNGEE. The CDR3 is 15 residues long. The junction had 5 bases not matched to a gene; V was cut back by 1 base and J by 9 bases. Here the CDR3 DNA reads TGTGCCAGCAGCGTACGGACTAGCGGGATTTCTGAGCAGTTCTTC. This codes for CASSVRTSGISEQFF.

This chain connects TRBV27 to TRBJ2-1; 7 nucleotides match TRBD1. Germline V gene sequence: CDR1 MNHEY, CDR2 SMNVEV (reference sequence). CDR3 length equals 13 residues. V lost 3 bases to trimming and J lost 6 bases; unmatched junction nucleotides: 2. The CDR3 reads CASSFSGGNEQFF. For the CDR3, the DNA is TGTGCCAGCAGTTTTTCAGGGGGCAATGAGCAGTTCTTC.

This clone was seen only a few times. In DNA, the CDR3 is TGTGCCAGCAGTTCCTCTGGACTAGCGGGGGGCCGAGAGCAGTTCTTC. As protein: CASSSSGLAGGREQFF. This rearrangement joins TRBV28 to TRBJ2-1, with 14 bases identical to TRBD2. CDR3 length: 16 residues. Germline CDR1 and CDR2: MDHEN and SYDVKM. The V and J ends lost 4 bases and 10 bases, in that order; junction bases with no gene match: 9.

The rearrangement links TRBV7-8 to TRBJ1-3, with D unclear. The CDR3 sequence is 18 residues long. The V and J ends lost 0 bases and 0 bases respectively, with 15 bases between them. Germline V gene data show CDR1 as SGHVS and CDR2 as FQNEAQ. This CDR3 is CASSLATSSRASGNTIYF. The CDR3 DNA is TGTGCCAGCAGCTTAGCGACTTCTTCTCGAGCCTCTGGAAACACCATATATTTT.

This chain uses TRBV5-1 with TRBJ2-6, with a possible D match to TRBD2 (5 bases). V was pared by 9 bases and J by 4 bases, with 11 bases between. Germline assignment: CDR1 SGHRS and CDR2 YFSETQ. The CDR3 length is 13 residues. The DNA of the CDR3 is TGCGCCACCCGGGGATCAGGGGCCAACGTCCTGACTTTC. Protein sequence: CATRGSGANVLTF.

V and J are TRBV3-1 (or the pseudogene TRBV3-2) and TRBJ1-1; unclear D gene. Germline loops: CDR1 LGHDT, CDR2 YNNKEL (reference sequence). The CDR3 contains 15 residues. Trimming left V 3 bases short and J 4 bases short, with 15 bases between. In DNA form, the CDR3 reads TGTGCCAGCAGCCAGAGGTACGAGGGTCGCACTGAAGCTTTCTTT. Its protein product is CASSQRYEGRTEAFF.

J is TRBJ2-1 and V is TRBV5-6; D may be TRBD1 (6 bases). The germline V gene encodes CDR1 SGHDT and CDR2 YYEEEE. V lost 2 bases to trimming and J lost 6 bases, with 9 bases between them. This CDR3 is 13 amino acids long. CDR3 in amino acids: CASSFDRSNEQFF. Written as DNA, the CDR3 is TGTGCCAGCAGCTTTGACAGGTCCAATGAGCAGTTCTTC. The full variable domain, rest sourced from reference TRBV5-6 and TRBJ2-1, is DAGVTQSPTHLIKTRGQQVTLRCSPKSGHDTVSWYQQALGQGPQFIFQYYEEEERQRGNFPDRFSGHQFPNYSSELNVNALLLGDSALYLCASSFDRSNEQFFGPGTRLTVL.

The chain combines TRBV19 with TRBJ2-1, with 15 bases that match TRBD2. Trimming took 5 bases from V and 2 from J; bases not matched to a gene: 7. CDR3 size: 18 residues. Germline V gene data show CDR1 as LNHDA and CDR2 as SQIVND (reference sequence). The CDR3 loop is CASSSRTSGGAAYNEQFF. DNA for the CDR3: TGTGCCAGTAGTTCTCGGACTAGCGGGGGGGCGGCCTACAATGAGCAGTTCTTC.

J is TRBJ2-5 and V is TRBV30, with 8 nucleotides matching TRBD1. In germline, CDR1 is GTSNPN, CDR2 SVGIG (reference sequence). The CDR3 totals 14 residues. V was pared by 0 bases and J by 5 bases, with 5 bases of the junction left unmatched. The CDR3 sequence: CAWSVKDREETQYF. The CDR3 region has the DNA TGTGCCTGGAGTGTAAAGGACAGGGAGGAGACCCAGTACTTC.

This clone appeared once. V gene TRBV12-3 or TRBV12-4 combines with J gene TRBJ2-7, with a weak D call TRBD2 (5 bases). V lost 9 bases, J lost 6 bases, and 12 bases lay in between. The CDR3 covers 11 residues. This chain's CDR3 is CASLQGSEQYF. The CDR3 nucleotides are TGTGCCAGTCTTCAAGGGAGCGAGCAGTACTTC.